The 9 T cell receptor beta chains listed next were all sequenced from one sample in a study of T cells in localized non-small cell lung cancer. Sequencing used immunoSEQ multiplex PCR; TCRdb keeps in-frame clones, though not all of them. The sample records some 51,000 clones, 70% to 90% being singletons. The sequencing here drew on peripheral blood, taken before any cancer treatment. Receptor source: a woman aged 40-69 years with stage I lung adenocarcinoma.

About this clone: At one of its ends the junction is not consistent with the germline gene, which may arise from a read error. This sequence joins TRBV2 and TRBJ1-2; D perhaps matches TRBD1 (5 bases). Germline V gene data show CDR1 as SNHLY and CDR2 as FYNNEI. The CDR3 spans 11 residues. The CDR3 region is CASGGDYGHTF. The CDR3, as DNA: TGTGCCAGTGGAGGGGACTATGGCCACACCTTC.

This clone came up many times. In nucleotides, the CDR3 is TGTGCCAGCAGTGAATTAGGAGGACAGGGTAGGACTGAAGCTTTCTTT. Residues: CASSELGGQGRTEAFF. V is TRBV25-1 and J is TRBJ1-1; the match to TRBD1 covers 8 bases. The germline V gene has CDR1 MGHDK and CDR2 SYGVNS. The CDR3 sequence is 16 residues long. Trimming took 1 base from V and 5 from J; bases not matched to a gene: 9.

This clone appeared once. Written as DNA, the CDR3 is TGTGCCAGCAGTCGTCCCGGGACCCTGAACACTGAAGCTTTCTTT. The encoded protein is CASSRPGTLNTEAFF. The chain carries TRBV6-5 and TRBJ1-1; perhaps TRBD1 as D (5 bases). V gave up 5 bases and J gave up 0 bases, with 13 bases separating them. CDR1 and CDR2 (germline): MNHEY, SVGAGI. The CDR3 extends over 15 amino acids.

Here the CDR3 DNA reads TGTGCCAGCAGCCGGGTCAATCAGCCCCAGCATTTT. This sequence encodes CASSRVNQPQHF. The chain links TRBV7-8 to TRBJ1-5; no reliable D call. The CDR3 has 12 residues. V lost 5 bases to trimming and J lost 3 bases, with 5 bases between them. CDR1 SGHVS and CDR2 FQNEAQ come from the germline V gene.

This chain joins TRBV5-4 and TRBJ2-6; TRBD1 or TRBD2 may be the D gene (6 bases each). Between the trimmed V and J ends, which lost 2 bases and 1 base, there was a span of 7 bases. The CDR3 totals 15 residues. Per the germline V gene, CDR1 is SGHNT and CDR2 is YYREEE (reference sequence). The CDR3 protein is CASSLGGSGANVLTF. CDR3 sequence (DNA): TGTGCCAGCAGCTTAGGGGGGTCTGGGGCCAACGTCCTGACTTTC.

This clone occurred a few times. The chain couples TRBV7-9 to TRBJ2-1; TRBD2 matches 12 bases. CDR3 length: 15 amino acids. V lost 1 base to trimming and J lost 8 bases; unmatched junction nucleotides: 3. The germline gives CDR1 SEHNR, CDR2 FQNEAQ (reference sequence). The DNA for the CDR3 is TGTGCCAGCAGCTTAGGGACTAGCGGGGCTCATGAGCAGTTCTTC. Its translation: CASSLGTSGAHEQFF.

V and J are TRBV23-1 and TRBJ2-3, with 12 bases matching TRBD1. TRBV23-1 is an ORF; its function is uncertain. The CDR3 loop spans 17 amino acids. J was trimmed by 3 bases and V by 3 bases; bases with no gene match: 7. The CDR3 DNA is TGCGCCAGCAGTCACCCGGGACAGGGGGCTAAGACAGATACGCAGTATTTT. Encoded protein: CASSHPGQGAKTDTQYF.

The genes are TRBV6-1 and TRBJ1-1; 7 bases agree with TRBD1. Germline V gene lookup returns CDR1 MNHNS and CDR2 SASEGT. Unmatched junction bases numbered 2, after V lost 3 bases and J lost 10 bases. The CDR3 consists of 11 residues. The CDR3 region is CASSEGQRAFF. The DNA for the CDR3 is TGTGCCAGCAGTGAGGGACAGAGAGCTTTCTTT.

The chain has TRBV5-6 and TRBJ1-2, with D possibly matching TRBD1 (5 bases). The germline V gene has CDR1 SGHDT and CDR2 YYEEEE. Trimming pared 5 bases from V and 6 bases from J, leaving 11 bases between. This CDR3 contains 12 residues. As DNA, the CDR3 is TGTGCCAGCAGTTGGGGAGGGGATGGCTACACCTTC. Its protein is CASSWGGDGYTF.